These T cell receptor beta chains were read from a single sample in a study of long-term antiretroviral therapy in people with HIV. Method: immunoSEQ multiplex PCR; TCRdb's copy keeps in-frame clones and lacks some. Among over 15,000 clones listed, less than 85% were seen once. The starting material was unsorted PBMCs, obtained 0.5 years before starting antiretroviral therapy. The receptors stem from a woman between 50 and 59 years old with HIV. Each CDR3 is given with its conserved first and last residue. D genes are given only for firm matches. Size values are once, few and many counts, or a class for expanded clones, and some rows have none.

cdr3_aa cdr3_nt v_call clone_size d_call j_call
CASRFIGTAGNTIYF TGTGCCAGCAGATTCATAGGGACAGCTGGAAACACCATATATTTT TRBV6-6 - TRBD1 TRBJ1-3
CASSDSGTTQYF TGTGCCAGCAGCGACTCGGGGACGACCCAGTACTTC TRBV7-3 - - TRBJ2-5
CASSQTAGGHQPQHF TGTGCCAGCAGCCAGACAGCTGGGGGCCATCAGCCCCAGCATTTT TRBV6-5 - - TRBJ1-5
CASTLSPRFGNTIYF TGTGCCAGCACCTTAAGCCCTAGGTTTGGAAACACCATATATTTT TRBV6-5 - - TRBJ1-3
CASSLKSGQGNYNEQFF TGTGCCAGCAGCTTAAAATCGGGACAGGGGAACTACAATGAGCAGTTCTTC TRBV7-9 - TRBD1 TRBJ2-1
CASRLNGNEQFF TGCGCCAGCAGATTAAACGGCAATGAGCAGTTCTTC TRBV4-1 - - TRBJ2-1
CASSSDPVYGYTF TGTGCCAGCAGTTCCGACCCGGTCTATGGCTACACCTTC TRBV6-9 - - TRBJ1-2
CASSEEGGELFF TGTGCCAGCAGTGAGGAGGGCGGGGAGCTGTTTTTT TRBV2 - - TRBJ2-2
CASSQVFGQGYGYTF TGCGCCAGCAGCCAAGTTTTTGGGCAGGGCTATGGCTACACCTTC TRBV4-1 - - TRBJ1-2
CASSLEHGSLPGYTF TGTGCCAGCAGCTTAGAGCACGGATCCCTCCCCGGCTACACCTTC TRBV7-9 - - TRBJ1-2
CASSTGTVMNTEAFF TGTGCCAGCAGCACGGGGACAGTCATGAACACTGAAGCTTTCTTT TRBV5-5 - TRBD1 TRBJ1-1
CASSQTPGQGLSGANVLTF TGTGCCAGCAGTCAAACACCGGGACAGGGGCTCTCTGGGGCCAACGTCCTGACTTTC TRBV27 - TRBD1 TRBJ2-6
CASMKQGAGETQYF TGTGCCAGCATGAAACAGGGGGCGGGGGAGACCCAGTACTTC TRBV7-9 - TRBD1 TRBJ2-5
CASSGAGTSNYGYTF TGTGCCAGCAGTGGGGCCGGGACATCGAACTATGGCTACACCTTC TRBV25-1 - - TRBJ1-2
CASSLVEGSGNTIYF TGTGCCAGCAGCTTAGTTGAGGGGTCTGGAAACACCATATATTTT TRBV7-8 - - TRBJ1-3
CASSPTGVYGYTF TGTGCCAGCAGCCCGACAGGGGTCTATGGCTACACCTTC TRBV21-1 - - TRBJ1-2
CASSPGREETQYF TGTGCCAGCAGCCCCGGACGAGAAGAGACCCAGTACTTC TRBV2 few - TRBJ2-5
CASSVRGGLNTEAFF TGTGCCAGCAGCGTGAGAGGGGGGTTGAACACTGAAGCTTTCTTT TRBV9 - - TRBJ1-1
CASSATGATSGNTIYF TGTGCCTCCAGCGCGACAGGGGCGACCTCTGGAAACACCATATATTTT TRBV30 - TRBD1 TRBJ1-3
CASSVIGENEQFF TGTGCCAGCAGCGTAATCGGGGAAAATGAGCAGTTCTTC TRBV9 large - TRBJ2-1
CAILGSGRYEQYF TGTGCCATTTTAGGCAGTGGCCGGTACGAGCAGTACTTC TRBV10-3 - - TRBJ2-7
CASSDRPADTQYF TGTGCCAGCAGTGACAGACCGGCAGATACGCAGTATTTT TRBV2 - - TRBJ2-3
CASSVVQGADTQYF TGTGCCAGCAGTGTAGTACAGGGGGCAGATACGCAGTATTTT TRBV6-1 - TRBD1 TRBJ2-3
CASSQDRRGAGANVLTF TGCGCCAGCAGCCAAGATCGAAGGGGGGCTGGGGCCAACGTCCTGACTTTC TRBV4-1 - - TRBJ2-6
CTSSLGRTGYGYTF TGCACCAGCAGCCTTGGACGGACGGGCTATGGCTACACCTTC TRBV1 - - TRBJ1-2
CASSPGTGVGQPQHF TGTGCCAGCTCACCTGGGACAGGGGTAGGTCAGCCCCAGCATTTT TRBV18 - TRBD1 TRBJ1-5
CASSLDRGGEKLFF TGCGCCAGCAGCTTGGACAGGGGGGGCGAAAAACTGTTTTTT TRBV5-1 - TRBD1 TRBJ1-4
CASSLIAGDIQETQYF TGTGCCAGCAGCTTAATAGCGGGGGACATCCAAGAGACCCAGTACTTC TRBV11-2 - TRBD2 TRBJ2-5
CASSSTGGGTEAFF TGTGCCAGCAGCTCGACAGGAGGTGGCACTGAAGCTTTCTTT TRBV7-2 - - TRBJ1-1
CATLRQAGYTF TGTGCCACCCTTCGCCAGGCCGGCTACACCTTC TRBV10-3 - - TRBJ1-2